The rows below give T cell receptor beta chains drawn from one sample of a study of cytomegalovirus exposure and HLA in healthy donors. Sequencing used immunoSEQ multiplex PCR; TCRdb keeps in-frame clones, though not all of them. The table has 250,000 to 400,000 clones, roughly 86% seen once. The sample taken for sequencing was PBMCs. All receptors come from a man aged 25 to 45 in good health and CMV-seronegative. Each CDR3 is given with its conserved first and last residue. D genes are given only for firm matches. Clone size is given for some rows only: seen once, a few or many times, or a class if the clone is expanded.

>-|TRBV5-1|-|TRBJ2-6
CASSLDIAGANVLTF
TGCGCCAGCAGCTTGGATATTGCTGGGGCCAACGTCCTGACTTTC
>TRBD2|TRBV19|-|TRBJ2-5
CASRHSGGGQETQYF
TGTGCCAGTAGACATAGCGGGGGGGGACAAGAGACCCAGTACTTC
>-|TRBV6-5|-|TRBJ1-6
CASSYSAGEGSPLHF
TGTGCCAGCAGTTACTCGGCGGGGGAGGGTTCACCCCTCCACTTT
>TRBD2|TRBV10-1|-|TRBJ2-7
CASSESGGGYEQYF
TGCGCCAGCAGTGAGTCGGGCGGGGGGTACGAGCAGTACTTC
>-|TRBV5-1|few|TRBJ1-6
CATSGGRNNSPLHF
TGCGCCACCTCGGGAGGGAGAAATAATTCACCCCTCCACTTT
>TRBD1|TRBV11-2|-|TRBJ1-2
CASSLDIGDRGYGYTF
TGTGCCAGCAGCTTAGATATAGGGGACAGGGGGTATGGCTACACCTTC
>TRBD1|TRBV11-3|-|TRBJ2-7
CASSTGQGYEQYF
TGTGCCAGCAGCACGGGACAGGGCTACGAGCAGTACTTC
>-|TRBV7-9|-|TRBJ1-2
CASSLDWGPFYGYTF
TGTGCCAGCAGCTTAGATTGGGGGCCCTTCTATGGCTACACCTTC
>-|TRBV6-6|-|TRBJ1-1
CASSHQDRLNTEAFF
TGTGCCAGCAGTCACCAAGACAGACTGAACACTGAAGCTTTCTTT
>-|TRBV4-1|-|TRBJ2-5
CASSYKDIPHQETQYF
TGCGCCAGCAGCTACAAAGACATACCCCACCAAGAGACCCAGTACTTC
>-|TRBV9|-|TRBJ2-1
CASSVGGRPYNEQFF
TGTGCCAGCAGCGTAGGGGGGCGACCTTACAATGAGCAGTTCTTC
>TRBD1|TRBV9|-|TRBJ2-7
CASSVEGQGTYEQYF
TGTGCCAGCAGCGTAGAAGGACAGGGGACCTACGAGCAGTACTTC
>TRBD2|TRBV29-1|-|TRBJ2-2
CSSDSGGNTGELFF
TGCAGCTCTGACAGCGGGGGGAACACCGGGGAGCTGTTTTTT
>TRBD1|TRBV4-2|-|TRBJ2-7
CASSRVGTGGYEQYF
TGTGCCAGCAGCCGCGTAGGGACAGGGGGCTACGAGCAGTACTTC
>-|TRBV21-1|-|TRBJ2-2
CASSKAGTDTNTGELFF
TGTGCCAGCAGCAAAGCCGGGACAGATACGAACACCGGGGAGCTGTTTTTT
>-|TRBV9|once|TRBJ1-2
CASSVGRVDYGYTF
TGTGCCAGCAGCGTAGGCAGGGTGGACTATGGCTACACCTTC
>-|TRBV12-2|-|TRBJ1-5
CASRLGPGPSRGYSNQPQHF
TGTGCAAGTCGCTTAGGACCGGGGCCAAGCAGGGGATATAGCAATCAGCCCCAGCATTTT
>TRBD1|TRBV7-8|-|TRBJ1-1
CASREGTGGNTEAFF
TGTGCCAGCAGAGAGGGGACAGGGGGGAACACTGAAGCTTTCTTT
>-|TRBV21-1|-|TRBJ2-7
CASSKAHKTSWNEQYF
TGTGCCAGCAGCAAAGCGCACAAGACTAGCTGGAACGAGCAGTACTTC
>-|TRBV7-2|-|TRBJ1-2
CASSLVLWGRGSHGYTF
TGTGCCAGCAGCTTAGTATTATGGGGAAGGGGTTCTCATGGCTACACCTTC
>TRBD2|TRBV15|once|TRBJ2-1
CATSTGLVYEQFF
TGTGCCACCAGCACCGGACTAGTCTATGAGCAGTTCTTC
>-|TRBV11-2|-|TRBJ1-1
CASSSRGGAEAFF
TGTGCCAGCAGCTCTCGGGGTGGCGCTGAAGCTTTCTTT
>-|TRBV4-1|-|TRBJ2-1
CASSQEGSSYNEQFF
TGCGCCAGCAGCCAAGAGGGGAGCTCCTACAATGAGCAGTTCTTC
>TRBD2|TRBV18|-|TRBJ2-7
CASSPGTSGGGEQYF
TGTGCCAGCTCACCCGGGACTAGCGGGGGAGGCGAGCAGTACTTC
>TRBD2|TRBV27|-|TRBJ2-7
CASSSAGTSVPYEQYF
TGTGCCAGCAGCTCGGCCGGGACTAGCGTACCCTACGAGCAGTACTTC
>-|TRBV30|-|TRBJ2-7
CAWQDTYEQYF
TGTGCCTGGCAAGACACCTACGAGCAGTACTTC
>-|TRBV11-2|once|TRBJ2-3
CASSPNRDPSTDTQYF
TGTGCCAGCAGCCCCAACAGGGACCCTAGCACAGATACGCAGTATTTT
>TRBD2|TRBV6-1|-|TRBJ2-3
CASSVLRAGPQDTQYF
TGTGCCAGCAGTGTCCTGAGAGCGGGGCCCCAAGATACGCAGTATTTT
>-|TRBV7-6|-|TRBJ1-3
CASSLVGEISGNTIYF
TGTGCCAGCAGCTTAGTTGGGGAGATCTCTGGAAACACCATATATTTT
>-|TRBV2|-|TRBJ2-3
CASSPSTDTQYF
TGTGCCAGCAGTCCATCCACAGATACGCAGTATTTT
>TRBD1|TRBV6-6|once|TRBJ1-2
CASSDQDRGNDGYTF
TGTGCCAGCAGTGACCAGGACAGGGGAAATGATGGCTACACCTTC
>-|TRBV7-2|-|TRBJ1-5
CASSLEVGGYLGQPQHF
TGTGCCAGCAGCTTAGAAGTGGGGGGGTATCTTGGTCAGCCCCAGCATTTT
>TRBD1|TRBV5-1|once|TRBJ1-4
CASSPWTGVATNEKLFF
TGCGCCAGCAGCCCTTGGACAGGGGTTGCAACTAATGAAAAACTGTTTTTT
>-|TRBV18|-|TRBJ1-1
CASSPPAGNTEAFF
TGTGCCAGCTCACCACCGGCAGGGAACACTGAAGCTTTCTTT
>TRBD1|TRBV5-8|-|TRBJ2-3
CASSLPLDRVRTDTQYF
TGTGCCAGCAGCTTGCCATTGGACAGGGTGCGTACAGATACGCAGTATTTT
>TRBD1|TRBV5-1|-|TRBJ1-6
CASSEGRGRSPLHF
TGCGCCAGCAGCGAAGGCAGGGGGAGATCACCCCTCCACTTT
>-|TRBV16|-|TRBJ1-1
CASSQFGQGTEAFF
TGTGCCAGCAGCCAATTTGGGCAGGGTACTGAAGCTTTCTTT
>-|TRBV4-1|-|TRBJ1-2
CASSQPAAQANYGYTF
TGCGCCAGCAGCCAACCGGCGGCACAAGCTAACTATGGCTACACCTTC
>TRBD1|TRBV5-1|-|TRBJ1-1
CASSPTRQGANTEAFF
TGCGCCAGCAGCCCTACTCGTCAGGGGGCGAACACTGAAGCTTTCTTT
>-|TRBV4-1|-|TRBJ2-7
CASSQDPGLTYEQYF
TGCGCCAGCAGCCAAGATCCTGGGCTTACCTACGAGCAGTACTTC
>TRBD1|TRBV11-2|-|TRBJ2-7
CASSPTDGTGASYEQYF
TGTGCCAGCAGCCCAACTGACGGGACAGGAGCCTCCTACGAGCAGTACTTC
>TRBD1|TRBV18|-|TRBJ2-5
CASSRDRASQETQYF
TGTGCCAGCTCACGGGACAGGGCATCTCAAGAGACCCAGTACTTC
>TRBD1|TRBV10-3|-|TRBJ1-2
CAISDFTGDYGYTF
TGTGCCATCAGTGATTTCACAGGGGACTATGGCTACACCTTC
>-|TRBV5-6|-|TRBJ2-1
CASSLEAGPFYNEQFF
TGTGCCAGCAGCTTGGAGGCGGGCCCTTTTTACAATGAGCAGTTCTTC
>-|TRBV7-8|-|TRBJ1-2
CASSPSQGYGYTF
TGTGCCAGCAGCCCCTCACAGGGCTATGGCTACACCTTC
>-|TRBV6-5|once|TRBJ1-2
CASSYSVRVYGYTF
TGTGCCAGCAGTTACTCAGTGCGTGTCTATGGCTACACCTTC
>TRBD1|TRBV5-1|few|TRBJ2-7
CASSPGTGGFYEQYF
TGCGCCAGCAGCCCGGGGACAGGGGGATTCTACGAGCAGTACTTC
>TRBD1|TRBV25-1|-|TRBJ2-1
CASTPGQGSYNEQFF
TGTGCCAGCACGCCGGGACAGGGCTCCTACAATGAGCAGTTCTTC
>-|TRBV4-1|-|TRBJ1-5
CASSQVAGNQPQHF
TGCGCCAGCAGCCAAGTGGCAGGTAATCAGCCCCAGCATTTT
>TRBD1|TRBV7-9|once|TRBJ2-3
CASSPRQGRATDTQYF
TGTGCCAGCAGCCCTAGACAGGGAAGGGCCACAGATACGCAGTATTTT
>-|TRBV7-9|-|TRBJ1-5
CASSTTTDALNQPQHF
TGTGCCAGCAGCACTACGACCGACGCACTCAATCAGCCCCAGCATTTT
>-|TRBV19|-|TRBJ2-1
CASTSQGTTELARQFF
TGTGCCAGTACTTCCCAGGGGACTACCGAACTAGCCAGGCAGTTCTTC
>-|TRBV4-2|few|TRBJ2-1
CASSPQGEANEQFF
TGTGCCAGCAGCCCCCAGGGCGAGGCCAATGAGCAGTTCTTC
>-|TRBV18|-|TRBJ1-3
CASSPEPRAPGNTIYF
TGTGCCAGCTCACCAGAACCCAGGGCCCCTGGAAACACCATATATTTT
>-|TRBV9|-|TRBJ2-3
CASSVAQTDTQYF
TGTGCCAGCAGCGTAGCCCAAACAGATACGCAGTATTTT
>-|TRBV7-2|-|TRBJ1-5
CASSLGRNQPQHF
TGTGCCAGCAGCTTAGGGAGAAATCAGCCCCAGCATTTT
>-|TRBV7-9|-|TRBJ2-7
CASSSRAGTYEQYF
TGTGCCAGCAGCTCACGCGCGGGAACCTACGAGCAGTACTTC